This TCR beta chain was recorded in a study of T-cell reconstitution after alpha-beta-depleted transplantation in children. Germline CDR1 and CDR2: SNHLY and FYNNEI. Trimming shortened V by 3 bases and J by 9 bases, and 9 bases separated the two germline ends. The CDR3 runs to 13 residues. This clonotype was detected a few times. The TCRbeta library incorporated unique molecular identifiers. In TCRdb, the PCR reads were re-called with MiXCR into one record per CDR3 protein. The sample has a few hundred thousand distinct CDR3 sequences; about a tenth are singletons. This chain connects TRBV2 to TRBJ1-6, with unresolved D. This receptor was identified in a human donor who donated a stem cell graft to a child with acute myeloid leukemia. The specimen was PBMCs from the stem cell graft donor, collected from the stem cell graft. Written as DNA, the CDR3 is TGTGCCAGCAGTGACGGCGGCGGTTCACCCCTCCACTTT. This gives the protein CASSDGGGSPLHF.